This TCR beta chain was retrieved from a study of CD8+ T cells in alopecia areata. Whole-study results and caveats: Lesional scalp, notably in alopecia totalis/universalis, had clonality above that of normal scalp.

CDR1 and CDR2 (germline): WSHSY, SAAADI. V was pared by 7 bases and J by 4 bases, with 13 bases between. The CDR3 is 13 amino acids. This sample's treatment: oral pan-JAK inhibitor, 5-10 mg twice daily. Patients with alopecia areata provided lesional scalp punch biopsies as well as peripheral blood. Points on this clone: Its antigen is as yet unknown.

Sequencing used cDNA as its template, made by extracting RNA and reverse transcribing it. Generated by immunoSEQ multiplex PCR, the TCRdb table keeps only in-frame clones and is missing some. The table lists 150,000 to 200,000 clones, 60% of them singletons. The sequences come from CD4+ T cells sorted from blood, collected at week 24, from a patient treated with tofacitinib. The TCR was taken from a human donor with alopecia areata. The chain couples TRBV10-2 to TRBJ1-2; D possibly corresponds to TRBD1 (6 bases). As DNA, the CDR3 is TGCGCCAGCAATCCGGACAGCTCCTATGGCTACACCTTC. Residues: CASNPDSSYGYTF.